Listed below are T cell receptor beta chains from one sample, sequenced in a study of T cells in Graves' hyperthyroidism and ophthalmopathy. MiXCR was run by TCRdb on the multiplex PCR reads, yielding one entry per CDR3 protein. The sample contains hundreds of thousands of distinct CDR3 sequences, 15% to 20% of which appear only once. The material sequenced was blood. These receptors all come from a man aged 35 to 55 with Graves' ophthalmopathy. CDR3s include the opening cysteine and the closing phenylalanine or tryptophan. The D gene is left open where the match is weak. For some rows the clone size is stated as once, few or many, or as a class when expanded; others skip it.

size	V	J	D	CDR3	DNA
-	TRBV3-1	TRBJ2-7	TRBD2	CASSQDRLAGVNEQYF	TGTGCCAGCAGCCAAGACCGGCTAGCGGGAGTCAACGAGCAGTACTTC
many	TRBV5-1	TRBJ2-2	-	CASNPYANTGELFF	TGCGCCAGCAACCCATACGCGAACACCGGGGAGCTGTTTTTT
many	TRBV3-1	TRBJ1-2	-	CASSQGQEANYGYTF	TGTGCCAGCAGCCAAGGTCAGGAAGCTAACTATGGCTACACCTTC
-	TRBV5-6	TRBJ2-2	TRBD1	CASSWMGQGAIGELFF	TGTGCCAGCAGCTGGATGGGACAGGGTGCGATCGGGGAGCTGTTTTTT
-	TRBV13	TRBJ2-3	TRBD1	CASSSDTPGQGGPDTQYF	TGTGCCAGCAGCTCGGACACTCCGGGACAGGGGGGCCCAGATACGCAGTATTTT
-	TRBV7-2	TRBJ2-7	-	CASSRTSVEQYF	TGTGCCAGCAGCCGTACGTCAGTCGAGCAGTACTTC
-	TRBV7-9	TRBJ1-1	TRBD1	CASSRGTGSTEAFF	TGTGCCAGCAGCCGCGGGACAGGGAGCACTGAAGCTTTCTTT
many	TRBV2	TRBJ1-2	-	CASSEEGLSHYGYTF	TGTGCCAGCAGTGAAGAGGGCCTTAGCCACTATGGCTACACCTTC
many	TRBV12-3/TRBV12-4	TRBJ2-1	-	CASSFFSMGYNEQFF	TGTGCCAGCAGTTTCTTTTCGATGGGGTACAATGAGCAGTTCTTC
many	TRBV5-8	TRBJ2-1	TRBD2	CASSLAGTSGNEQFF	TGTGCCAGCAGCCTGGCCGGGACTAGCGGCAATGAGCAGTTCTTC
many	TRBV6-1	TRBJ2-5	TRBD1	CASRGQGGQETQYF	TGTGCCAGCAGGGGACAGGGCGGGCAAGAGACCCAGTACTTC
-	TRBV7-7	TRBJ2-3	-	CASSLRDQVDTQYF	TGTGCTAGCAGCTTAAGGGACCAGGTGGATACGCAGTATTTT
-	TRBV7-9	TRBJ1-1	TRBD1	CASSLGTGGYTEAFF	TGTGCCAGCAGCTTGGGAACAGGGGGCTACACTGAAGCTTTCTTT
few	TRBV19	TRBJ1-4	-	CASSINWQDEKLFF	TGTGCCAGTAGTATAAACTGGCAAGATGAAAAACTGTTTTTT
-	TRBV7-9	TRBJ1-2	-	CASSLLLAEYGYTF	TGTGCCAGCAGCTTACTGTTGGCGGAGTATGGCTACACCTTC
many	TRBV15	TRBJ2-3	-	CATSAGSTDTQYF	TGTGCCACCAGCGCTGGGTCCACAGATACGCAGTATTTT
-	TRBV20-1	TRBJ2-1	-	CSARDTSHEQFF	TGCAGTGCTAGAGATACAAGCCATGAGCAGTTCTTC
few	TRBV28	TRBJ2-5	TRBD1	CASSSTNRDRENF	TGTGCCAGCAGTTCTACTAACCGGGACAGGGAGAACTTC
-	TRBV5-6	TRBJ2-7	-	CASSLRAGTGEQHF	TGTGCCAGCAGCTTAAGGGCAGGGACCGGCGAGCAGCACTTC
many	TRBV20-1	TRBJ2-3	-	CSAPRGASTDTQYF	TGCAGTGCTCCCCGGGGGGCGAGCACAGATACGCAGTATTTT
many	TRBV28	TRBJ2-7	TRBD1	CASSPGQGASYEQYF	TGTGCCAGCAGTCCAGGACAGGGGGCTTCATACGAGCAGTACTTC
-	TRBV20-1	TRBJ1-1	-	CSATRVGTEAFF	TGCAGTGCCACTCGGGTGGGCACTGAAGCTTTCTTT
few	TRBV5-1	TRBJ1-6	-	CASSLNSDTNSPLHF	TGCGCCAGCAGCTTGAACAGTGACACAAATTCACCCCTCCACTTT
-	TRBV27	TRBJ2-4	TRBD2	CASGAPGLENIQYF	TGTGCCAGCGGTGCTCCGGGACTAGAAAACATTCAGTACTTC
few	TRBV20-1	TRBJ2-7	-	CSARAQRSYEQYF	TGCAGTGCTAGAGCACAACGATCCTACGAGCAGTACTTC
-	TRBV25-1	TRBJ2-2	-	CASSESGGYTGELFF	TGTGCCAGCAGTGAATCAGGTGGTTACACCGGGGAGCTGTTTTTT
-	TRBV20-1	TRBJ2-1	TRBD2	CSASRLAEDNEQFF	TGCAGTGCTAGTAGGCTAGCGGAGGACAATGAGCAGTTCTTC
-	TRBV6-1	TRBJ2-5	TRBD2	CASRAGTSGTETQYF	TGTGCCAGCAGGGCCGGGACTAGCGGAACGGAGACCCAGTACTTC
few	TRBV12-3/TRBV12-4	TRBJ2-7	-	CASSLAGPSDEQYF	TGTGCCAGCAGTTTAGCGGGGCCCTCCGACGAGCAGTACTTC
many	TRBV20-1	TRBJ2-3	TRBD2	CSARAILTSGAYTDTQYF	TGCAGTGCTAGAGCTATTCTTACTAGCGGGGCCTACACAGATACGCAGTATTTT
-	TRBV19	TRBJ2-6	-	CASAGQPTYSGANVLTF	TGTGCCAGTGCGGGACAGCCTACTTACTCTGGGGCCAACGTCCTGACTTTC
-	TRBV7-6	TRBJ2-1	-	CASSSRTGVSYNEQFF	TGTGCCAGCAGCTCCCGGACGGGAGTCTCCTACAATGAGCAGTTCTTC
few	TRBV28	TRBJ2-1	-	CASSFRPSSYSEQFF	TGTGCCAGCAGTTTCCGCCCGAGCTCCTACAGTGAGCAGTTCTTC
-	TRBV27	TRBJ1-2	-	CATQSVSGYTF	TGTGCCACCCAGTCGGTATCTGGCTACACCTTC
few	TRBV30	TRBJ2-1	-	CAWSVLEVVQFF	TGTGCCTGGAGTGTACTAGAAGTGGTGCAGTTCTTC
many	TRBV6-5	TRBJ1-2	TRBD1	CASSYTTGFGYTF	TGTGCCAGCAGTTACACGACAGGGTTTGGCTACACCTTC
few	TRBV5-1	TRBJ2-3	-	CASHRDGTDTQYF	TGCGCCAGCCACAGGGACGGCACAGATACGCAGTATTTT
many	TRBV3-1	TRBJ2-4	-	CASSQGKGLAKNIQYF	TGTGCCAGCAGCCAAGGCAAGGGGTTAGCCAAAAACATTCAGTACTTC
many	TRBV5-1	TRBJ1-5	TRBD1	CASSPGTGGAGSNQPQHF	TGCGCCAGCAGCCCGGGGACAGGTGGTGCGGGAAGCAATCAGCCCCAGCATTTT
many	TRBV3-1	TRBJ2-7	-	CASSQGTLYEQYF	TGTGCCAGCAGCCAAGGGACCCTTTACGAGCAGTACTTC
many	TRBV7-9	TRBJ2-7	-	CASSARQTAYEQYF	TGTGCCAGCAGCGCCAGACAGACCGCCTACGAGCAGTACTTC
-	TRBV30	TRBJ2-7	-	CAWGGTNEQYF	TGTGCCTGGGGGGGAACGAATGAGCAGTACTTC
-	TRBV5-1	TRBJ2-1	TRBD1	CASRYSGGVYNEQFF	TGCGCCAGCAGGTATTCAGGGGGAGTCTACAATGAGCAGTTCTTC
-	TRBV10-1	TRBJ2-2	TRBD1	CASSLTTGTGELFF	TGTGCCAGCAGTCTAACGACAGGGACCGGGGAGCTGTTTTTT
many	TRBV6-6	TRBJ2-2	TRBD1	CASSYSTTGDTGELFF	TGTGCCAGCAGTTACTCGACGACAGGGGACACCGGGGAGCTGTTTTTT
few	TRBV19	TRBJ2-3	-	CASRKVNTDTQYF	TGTGCCAGTAGGAAGGTGAACACAGATACGCAGTATTTT
-	TRBV4-2	TRBJ2-3	TRBD2	CASSQPGGADTQYF	TGTGCCAGCAGCCAACCGGGGGGGGCAGATACGCAGTATTTT
many	TRBV2	TRBJ1-6	-	CASSVEDRTYSPLHF	TGTGCCAGCAGTGTAGAGGACAGAACATATTCACCCCTCCACTTT
-	TRBV28	TRBJ1-4	TRBD1	CASSHLIFRRDRNNEKLFF	TGTGCCAGCAGCCACCTAATTTTCCGTCGGGACAGAAATAATGAAAAACTGTTTTTT
many	TRBV20-1	TRBJ2-3	-	CSASSGDTYTDTQYF	TGCAGTGCTTCCTCCGGGGACACCTACACAGATACGCAGTATTTT
-	TRBV5-8	TRBJ1-2	TRBD1	CASRLRFGGQGLYGYTF	TGTGCCAGCAGACTCCGTTTTGGGGGACAGGGTTTATATGGCTACACCTTC
few	TRBV6-1	TRBJ1-2	-	CASKGGTLTYADYGYTF	TGTGCCAGCAAGGGCGGGACATTAACTTACGCGGACTATGGCTACACCTTC
-	TRBV11-2	TRBJ2-5	-	CASSLEPGRSQTQYF	TGTGCCAGCAGCTTAGAACCGGGACGTTCCCAGACCCAGTACTTC
-	TRBV20-1	TRBJ2-3	-	CSASVGGRADTQYF	TGCAGTGCCTCGGTCGGGGGGCGGGCAGATACGCAGTATTTT
many	TRBV6-6	TRBJ2-7	-	CASSYSKVSTGEQYF	TGTGCCAGCAGTTACTCGAAGGTCTCTACCGGCGAGCAGTACTTC
-	TRBV12-3/TRBV12-4	TRBJ2-7	-	CASSLAAHLNEQYF	TGTGCCAGCAGTTTGGCAGCCCACTTGAACGAGCAGTACTTC
few	TRBV6-1	TRBJ1-2	TRBD1	CASSYPTGTGSHSYGYTF	TGTGCCAGCAGTTACCCAACCGGGACAGGGTCCCATAGCTATGGCTACACCTTC
-	TRBV9	TRBJ2-1	TRBD1	CASSVAGTGSSYNEQFF	TGTGCCAGCAGCGTAGCGGGGACAGGGAGCTCCTACAATGAGCAGTTCTTC
few	TRBV5-1	TRBJ2-2	TRBD1	CASSLGQGVGELFF	TGCGCCAGCAGCTTGGGACAGGGGGTCGGGGAGCTGTTTTTT